The sequence of this T cell receptor (beta chain) was determined in a study of T cells after yellow fever vaccination (dated by TCRdb to about 2019). Broadly, across the study: The SMART-Seq v4 Ultra Low Input RNA kit was used to prepare libraries from fractions with low cell numbers. Two healthy male donors, one aged 18 to 30 and one aged 30 to 40 years, were included in the cohort. To track T-cell clones before and after primary and booster YFV17D yellow fever vaccination, bulk TCR alpha and beta repertoires were sequenced longitudinally. Blood samples were taken at several timepoints before and after primary and secondary immunization, and bulk PBMC replicates and cell subsets were isolated. General study outcomes and caveats: A small share of clonotypes was detected in both CD4 and CD8 compartments, with the overlap likely arising from convergent recombination. Because only a couple of donors were included in the study, the extent to which the findings can be generalized is limited. Computational filtering was required because FACS-sorted repertoires could contain abundant contaminating clonotypes from the bulk population. The secondary T-cell response was weaker than the primary response but faster, peaking on day 5 instead of day 15. After the booster, most of the clones that had expanded following primary vaccination were detected again (around 95% of CD4 and around 88% of CD8), which suggests that memory was broadly maintained.

Concerning this clonotype: Its recognized antigen is unknown. No much larger clone is present one base from it, and per-base qualities are unavailable.

The sample's treatment or condition, from its label and the paper: live attenuated yellow fever vaccine strain. PBMCs were isolated from peripheral blood using a standard Ficoll-Paque protocol. CD4 and CD8 T-cell fractions were isolated with Dynabeads CD4 and CD8 positive selection kits. RNA was extracted with TriZol from bulk PBMCs, CD4 and CD8 fractions, and dextramer-positive and dextramer-negative fractions. CDR1 and CDR2 were assigned from the germline V gene as SGHRS and YFSETQ. Counted from cysteine to phenylalanine, this CDR3 has 13 amino acids. The only DNA kept is the CDR3, 39 bases in frame from the first base. Trimming takes 3 bases from V and 9 bases from J, and the germline ends sit 13 bases apart. Data came from an Illumina NovaSeq 6000. Synthesis of TCR cDNA relied on 5'RACE template switching, a step that introduced a universal primer site along with unique molecular identifiers. cDNA synthesis was primed from both the TCR alpha and TCR beta constant segments. Library amplification used two PCR steps, and the second PCR step added sample barcodes and sequencing adapters. Sequencing of the libraries was done on either Illumina HiSeq 2500 (2x100 bp) or NovaSeq (2x150 bp). As for the original processing: MIGEC handled demultiplexing of reads and collapsing into UMI consensus sequences, while MiXCR performed V(D)J alignment. Clonotypes responding to the vaccine were identified with edgeR on replicate PBMC samples, with the criteria of FDR below 0.01 and a log2 fold change above 5 up to day 15. CD4 or CD8 identity was assigned to each bulk clonotype according to whether the clonotype was present at higher abundance in the sequenced CD4 repertoire or the sequenced CD8 repertoire. Starting from the raw public reads, TCRdb applied fastp trimming at Q25, assembled clones with MiXCR and retained in-frame beta chains. All rows with the same CDR3 protein become a single entry with the most common DNA and genes. TCRdb, rather than the study authors, made the V and J calls. The table for this sample lists about 300,000 distinct CDR3 sequences; around 10% of them were counted only once. Jointly, the top ten make up 3% to 4% of the sample.

This receptor chain uses TRBV5-1 and TRBJ2-1; the D gene lacks a confident call. The sequencing used CD4+ T cells sorted from PBMCs, collected 5 days after the yellow fever booster vaccination. The source is a man between 18 and 35 years old who received the YFV17D yellow fever vaccine. The nucleotide sequence reads as follows: TGCGCCAGCAGCTCCATACCCTCCGCTGAGCAGTTCTTC. Translated, it gives CASSSIPSAEQFF.